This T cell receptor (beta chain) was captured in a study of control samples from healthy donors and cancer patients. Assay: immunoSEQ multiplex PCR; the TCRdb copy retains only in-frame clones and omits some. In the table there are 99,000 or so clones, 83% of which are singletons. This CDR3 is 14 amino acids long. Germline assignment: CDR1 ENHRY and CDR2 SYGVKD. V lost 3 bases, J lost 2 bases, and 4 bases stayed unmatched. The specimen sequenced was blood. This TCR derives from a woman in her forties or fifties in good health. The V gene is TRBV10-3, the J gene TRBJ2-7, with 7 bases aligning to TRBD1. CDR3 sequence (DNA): TGTGCCATCAGTGAATCGACAGGGCCCTACGAGCAGTACTTC. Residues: CAISESTGPYEQYF.